What follows are 11 T cell receptor delta chains derived from one specimen sequenced in a study of gammadelta T cells in human blood (dated by TCRdb to 2018 to 2020). Libraries were made using RT-PCR. Sequenced using an Illumina MiSeq. The public reads were reprocessed by TCRdb using CATT, and rows of matching DNA were later combined. Recorded for this sample are about 800 delta-chain clones; around 49% of them occurred a single time. The ten largest clones add up to around 30% of the sample. Sequencing was performed on Vgamma9Vdelta2 gamma-delta T cells from infant blood. Receptors originate from a human donor.

About this clone itself: This is likely an artifact of a read error, given a far larger clone one base away. The genes are TRDV2 and TRDJ3, with 9 bases lining up with TRDD3. The CDR3 contains 20 residues. Per the germline V gene, CDR1 is GEAIGNYY and CDR2 is EKD. CDR3 sequence: CARDSVLGELSSWDTRQMFF. Here the CDR3 DNA reads TGTGCCCGTGACTCTGTACTGGGGGAATTAAGCTCCTGGGACACCCGACAGATGTTTTTC.

This clone was detected a few times. This likely traces to a read error, being one base from a far larger clone. The sample holds other DNA sequences that translate to the same CDR3. This chain links TRDV2 with TRDJ3; tentatively, D is TRDD3 (6 bases). Per the germline V gene, CDR1 is GEAIGNYY and CDR2 is EKD. V dropped 3 bases and J dropped 0 bases, with 17 bases sitting between them. CDR3 length: 19 amino acids. The DNA of the CDR3 is TGTGCCTGTGACGGTGCTGGGGCGGTCAGCTCCTGGGACACCCGACAGATGTTTTTC. Translated, it gives CACDGAGAVSSWDTRQMFF.

Only one count was recorded for this clone. The TCRdb protein comes from a much larger clone and disagrees with this DNA's translation at residue 3, likely due to a read error; the protein given here is derived from the DNA. The rearrangement uses TRDV2 and TRDJ3, with 11 bases lining up with TRDD3. The CDR3 contains 18 residues. In germline, CDR1 is GEAIGNYY, CDR2 EKD. The CDR3 bases are TGTGCCTATGACACTGGGGGATATTTTTCCTGGGACACCCGACAGATGTTTTTC. It translates to CAYDTGGYFSWDTRQMFF.

A word on this clone: A far larger clone is off by one base, so a read error is likely. This sequence joins TRDV2 and TRDJ3, with TRDD3 matching over 12 bases. Germline-derived CDR1 and CDR2 are GEAIGNYY and EKD. The CDR3 length is 18 residues. The CDR3 bases are TGTGCCTGTGACACCGTACTGGGGGATACCTGGGACACCGGACAGATGTTTTTC. Translating gives CACDTVLGDTWDTGQMFF.

In the case of this clone: A read error is likely here: a far larger clone is one base away. At the DNA level, this CDR3 is encoded by other sequences in the same sample as well. The chain couples TRDV2 to TRDJ2; the match to TRDD3 covers 10 bases. The CDR3 runs to 18 residues. CDR1 and CDR2 from the germline V gene are GEAIGNYY and EKD. Trimming removed 0 bases from V and 0 bases from J; junction bases left unmatched: 6. Written as DNA, the CDR3 is TGTGCCTGTGACACCCTGACTGGGGGATCCCCTTTGACAGCACAACTCTTCTTT. It translates to CACDTLTGGSPLTAQLFF.

Concerning this clone itself: A read error is the likely source, as a far larger clone sits one nucleotide away. The sample carries other DNA sequences with the same CDR3. This sequence joins TRDV2 and TRDJ2; 8 nucleotides align to TRDD3. This CDR3 contains 18 residues. In germline, CDR1 is GEAIGNYY, CDR2 EKD. In DNA, the CDR3 is TGTGCCTGTGACCCCGTACTGGGGGCCATCCCTTTGACAGCACAACTTTTCTTT. It translates to CACDPVLGAIPLTAQLFF.

By proportion, this clone is hyperexpanded. Other DNA sequences in the same sample also yield this CDR3. The chain recombines TRDV2 with TRDJ3; TRDD3 agrees at 9 bases. The CDR3 spans 17 residues. V lost 2 bases and J lost 1; bases outside the gene matches: 2. In germline, CDR1 is GEAIGNYY, CDR2 EKD. CDR3 sequence (DNA): TGTGCCTGTGACAATACTGGGGGATCCTGGGACACCCGACAGATGTTTTTC. Its translation: CACDNTGGSWDTRQMFF.

Comment on this clone: TCRdb's entry gives the protein of a much larger clone, which mismatches this DNA's translation at residue 4, likely from a read error; the protein reported here is translated from the DNA. This sequence joins TRDV2 and TRDJ3; no reliable D call. V was shortened by 5 bases and J by 0 bases, with 13 bases between the two germline ends. This CDR3 has 17 residues. Germline V gene sequence: CDR1 GEAIGNYY, CDR2 EKD. CDR3 sequence reads: CACAKWEVSWDTRQMFF. Here the CDR3 DNA reads TGTGCCTGTGCCAAATGGGAGGTCTCCTGGGACACCCGACAGATGTTTTTC.

As for this clone: This DNA's translation and the protein TCRdb lists, from a much larger clone, do not match at residue 14, likely due to a read error; the protein shown is translated from the DNA. The chain links TRDV2 to TRDJ3, with 8 bases aligning to TRDD3. The CDR3 consists of 19 residues. From germline, CDR1 is GEAIGNYY and CDR2 EKD. The CDR3 here is CACDTVLGALSWDSRQMFF. CDR3 DNA: TGTGCCTGTGACACCGTACTGGGGGCCCTCTCCTGGGACTCCCGACAGATGTTTTTC.

Points on this clone: Given a far larger clone just one base away, this is likely a sequencing read error. Other nucleotide sequences in the sample specify the same CDR3. This chain joins TRDV2 and TRDJ2; 8 nucleotides align to TRDD3. The V gene's germline CDR1 is GEAIGNYY and CDR2 EKD. The CDR3 sequence is 18 residues long. The CDR3 region is CACDPVLGAIPLTAQLFF. The DNA of the CDR3 is TGTGCCTGTGACCCCGTACTGGGGGCCATCCCTTTGACAGCGCAACTCTTCTTT.

This clone has more than one count but fewer than ten. This probably arose from a read error, given a far larger clone one base away. The sample carries other DNA sequences with the same CDR3. This rearrangement joins TRDV2 to TRDJ3, with D perhaps TRDD3 (5 bases). From germline, CDR1 is GEAIGNYY and CDR2 EKD. The CDR3 spans 18 residues. Trimming removed 0 bases at V and 0 bases at J, with 11 bases between. The CDR3 DNA reads TGTGCCTGTGACACCGCTGGGCCACTCTCCTGGGACACCCGACAGATGTTTTTC. It yields the protein CACDTAGPLSWDTRQMFF.